The 17 T cell receptor beta chains listed next were all sequenced from one sample in a study of a mutant IDH1 vaccine in newly diagnosed glioma. Their cognate antigens are unknown. Time point indicated: week 35, safety follow-up. Doses consisted of 300 ug of mutant IDH1 20-mer peptide each, paired with topical imiquimod. The data were produced by immunoSEQ multiplex PCR, yet TCRdb's version contains in-frame clones alone and is incomplete. The profile shows tens of thousands of clones, more than 80% of them singletons. Sequencing was performed on PBMCs, taken from a glioma patient whose treatment included an IDH1 peptide vaccine. Receptor source: a man aged 40-49 years with glioma.

The chain employs TRBV11-2 and TRBJ1-2; 7 nucleotides align to TRBD1. Germline lookup yields CDR1 SGHAT and CDR2 FQNNGV. The CDR3 consists of 18 residues. After removal of 4 bases from V and 5 bases from J, the junction contained 19 bases not matched to a gene. CDR3 sequence reads: CASSYRGTALNSGYGYTF. The CDR3 DNA follows: TGTGCCAGCAGCTACCGAGGGACAGCCCTAAATTCGGGTTATGGCTACACCTTC.

As for this clone: One junction end does not reproduce the germline sequence, and a read error may be involved. The chain links TRBV7-9 to TRBJ1-5; D is perhaps TRBD1 (5 bases). Germline CDR1 reads SEHNR; CDR2 reads FQNEAQ (reference sequence). CDR3 length: 13 amino acids. CDR3 sequence: CANSLVTGQPQHF. CDR3 coding DNA: TGTGCCAACAGCTTAGTAACAGGACAGCCCCAGCATTTT.

In its sample, this clone was seen a few times. CDR3 loop: CASSAAGSHNEQFF. CDR3 nucleotide sequence: TGTGCCAGCAGTGCCGCGGGATCCCACAATGAGCAGTTCTTC. The rearrangement links TRBV25-1 to TRBJ2-1, with D possibly being TRBD2 (6 bases). The CDR3 loop spans 14 amino acids. The V end was cut by 4 bases, the J end by 5 bases, with 12 bases between. Germline CDR1 MGHDK, CDR2 SYGVNS.

The rearrangement joins TRBV19 to TRBJ2-2; TRBD2 aligns across 11 bases. This CDR3 has 15 amino acids. CDR1 is LNHDA and CDR2 is SQIVND in the germline V gene (reference sequence). After removal of 4 bases from V and 7 bases from J, the junction contained 5 bases not matched to a gene. For the CDR3, the DNA is TGTGCCAGTAGTAGTAGCGGGAGGGCCCACGGGGAGCTGTTTTTT. It yields the protein CASSSSGRAHGELFF.

The rearrangement uses TRBV7-9 and TRBJ2-7, with 12 bases aligning to TRBD2. Per germline, CDR1 SEHNR and CDR2 FQNEAQ (reference sequence). CDR3 length: 16 amino acids. The trim removed 4 bases at V and 2 bases at J, leaving 6 bases unmatched. CDR3 coding DNA: TGTGCCAGCAGCTCCTTATGGACTAGCGGGACCTACGAGCAGTACTTC. Translated, it gives CASSSLWTSGTYEQYF.

V is TRBV5-1 and J is TRBJ1-5; D is ambiguous. Germline-derived CDR1 and CDR2 are SGHRS and YFSETQ. The V and J ends lost 5 bases and 6 bases respectively, with 15 bases between them. The CDR3 covers 14 residues. The CDR3 region has the DNA TGCGCCAGCAGTTCAAGGCGAGGAGGTCAGCCCCAGCATTTT. Protein sequence: CASSSRRGGQPQHF.

This chain joins TRBV29-1 and TRBJ1-2, with a possible D match to TRBD1 (5 bases). Germline V gene lookup returns CDR1 SQVTM and CDR2 ANQGSEA. The CDR3 covers 15 residues. Trimming stripped 4 bases from V and 4 bases from J, with 19 bases between. CDR3 coding DNA: TGCAGCGTTGGGGGAGGGCCGACAGACCTCTATGGCTACACCTTC. Translating it yields CSVGGGPTDLYGYTF.

This chain links TRBV14 with TRBJ2-4; D possibly corresponds to TRBD2 (6 bases). Trimming cost V 4 bases and J 5 bases, with 12 bases left between them. Germline lookup yields CDR1 SGHDN and CDR2 FVKESK. This CDR3 comprises 14 residues. CDR3 in DNA: TGTGCCAGCAGCCCCGGGGACTGGGAAAACATTCAGTACTTC. Translating gives CASSPGDWENIQYF.

This clone was detected a few times. The chain couples TRBV16 to TRBJ2-7; D is undetermined. CDR1 KGHSY and CDR2 FQNENV come from the germline V gene. Between the trimmed V and J ends, which lost 3 bases and 0 bases, there was a span of 9 bases. The CDR3 length is 14 residues. The CDR3 DNA follows: TGTGCCAGCAGCCATCCTCGGTTCTCCTACGAGCAGTACTTC. Protein sequence: CASSHPRFSYEQYF.

The rearrangement uses TRBV19 and TRBJ2-7; a weak D match, TRBD1 (7 bases). The CDR3 runs to 16 residues. Germline CDR1 is LNHDA and CDR2 is SQIVND (reference sequence). V lost 6 bases to trimming and J lost 3 bases, with 21 bases between them. CDR3 nucleotides: TGTGCCAGTAGCCACATTGGGGCAGGGGGAGGCTACGAGCAGTACTTC. This translates into CASSHIGAGGGYEQYF.

In its sample, this clone was seen once. The chain carries TRBV9 and TRBJ2-1, with D tentatively TRBD2 (5 bases). Trimming removed 3 bases at V and 0 bases at J, with 16 bases between. This CDR3 has 17 residues. Germline V CDR1 and CDR2: SGDLS, YYNGEE. Here the CDR3 reads CASSDPAGGFSYNEQFF. The CDR3 region has the DNA TGTGCCAGCAGCGACCCGGCGGGCGGCTTCTCCTACAATGAGCAGTTCTTC.

The CDR3 region has the DNA TGTGCCAGCAGCTCCCACAGGACAGGCCTCTGGTACGAGCAGTACTTC. Its protein product is CASSSHRTGLWYEQYF. V usage is TRBV7-2 and J usage is TRBJ2-7; 7 nucleotides line up with TRBD1. This CDR3 is built from 16 residues. Germline V gives CDR1 SGHTA, CDR2 FQGNSA. With V trimmed by 4 bases and J by 4 bases, 13 bases remained unmatched.

The gene calls are TRBV5-4 and TRBJ2-1; 7 bases map to TRBD2. CDR1 and CDR2 from the germline V gene are SGHNT and YYREEE (reference sequence). The J segment lost 8 bases and the V segment lost 7 bases, leaving 18 bases of the junction unmatched. The CDR3 is 16 amino acids. The CDR3 sequence: CASSDLTSAIGDEQFF. The CDR3 nucleotides are TGTGCCAGCTCCGACCTCACTAGCGCCATAGGGGATGAGCAGTTCTTC.

The rearrangement links TRBV27 to TRBJ1-5, with 7 bases fitting TRBD1. In germline, CDR1 is MNHEY, CDR2 SMNVEV (reference sequence). The CDR3 sequence is 16 residues long. V lost 7 bases, J lost 3 bases, and 12 bases stayed unmatched. The CDR3 is CASTAFPTGINQPQHF. The DNA of the CDR3 is TGTGCCAGCACTGCTTTTCCGACAGGGATCAATCAGCCCCAGCATTTT.

V is TRBV18 and J is TRBJ2-1; 13 positions agree with TRBD2. The CDR3 has 20 residues. The V gene end was trimmed by 3 bases and the J gene end by 5 bases; junction bases not matched to a gene: 16. Germline lookup yields CDR1 KGHSH and CDR2 LQKENI. The chain's CDR3 is CASSPFRTSGGPNHNNEQFF. CDR3 nucleotides: TGTGCCAGCTCACCCTTCAGGACTAGCGGGGGCCCGAACCACAACAATGAGCAGTTCTTC.

The rearrangement joins TRBV6-5 to TRBJ2-7, with 11 bases that match TRBD2. The CDR3 loop spans 14 amino acids. CDR1 and CDR2 (germline): MNHEY, SVGAGI. Unmatched junction bases numbered 2, after V lost 5 bases and J lost 2 bases. CDR3 protein: CASSPSGGPYEQYF. CDR3 DNA sequence: TGTGCCAGCAGTCCTAGCGGGGGGCCCTACGAGCAGTACTTC.

DNA for the CDR3: TGTGCCTGGAGTGTAGGTCCAGCCATGGGCTACACCTTC. Its translation is CAWSVGPAMGYTF. The V and J genes are TRBV30 and TRBJ1-2; D gene unclear. This CDR3 contains 13 residues. Deletions cut 0 bases from V and 8 bases from J, with 13 bases between. Germline V lookup: CDR1 GTSNPN, CDR2 SVGIG (reference sequence).